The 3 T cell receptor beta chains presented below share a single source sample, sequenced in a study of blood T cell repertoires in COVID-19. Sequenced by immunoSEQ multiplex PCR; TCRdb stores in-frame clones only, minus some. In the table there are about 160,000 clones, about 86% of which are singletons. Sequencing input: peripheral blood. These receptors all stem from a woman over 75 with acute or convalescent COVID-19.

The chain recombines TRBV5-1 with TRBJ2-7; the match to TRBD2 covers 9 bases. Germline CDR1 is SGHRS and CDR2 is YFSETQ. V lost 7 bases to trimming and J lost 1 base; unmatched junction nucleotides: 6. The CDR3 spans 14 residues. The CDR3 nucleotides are TGCGCCAGCGCGTCGGCGGGAGGGTCCTACGAGCAGTACTTC. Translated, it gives CASASAGGSYEQYF.

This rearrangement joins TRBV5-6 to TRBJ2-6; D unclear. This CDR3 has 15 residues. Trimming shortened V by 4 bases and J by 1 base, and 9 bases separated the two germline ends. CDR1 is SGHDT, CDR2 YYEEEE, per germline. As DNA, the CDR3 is TGTGCCAGCAGCCCCCCTCGGTCTGGGGCCAACGTCCTGACTTTC. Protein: CASSPPRSGANVLTF.

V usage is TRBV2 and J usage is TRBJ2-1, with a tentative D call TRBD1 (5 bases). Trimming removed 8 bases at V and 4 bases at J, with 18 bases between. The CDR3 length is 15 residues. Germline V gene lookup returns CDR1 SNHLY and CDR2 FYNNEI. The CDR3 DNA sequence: TGTGCCAGCGGCCGACAGATGTTGGATTACAATGAGCAGTTCTTC. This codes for CASGRQMLDYNEQFF.